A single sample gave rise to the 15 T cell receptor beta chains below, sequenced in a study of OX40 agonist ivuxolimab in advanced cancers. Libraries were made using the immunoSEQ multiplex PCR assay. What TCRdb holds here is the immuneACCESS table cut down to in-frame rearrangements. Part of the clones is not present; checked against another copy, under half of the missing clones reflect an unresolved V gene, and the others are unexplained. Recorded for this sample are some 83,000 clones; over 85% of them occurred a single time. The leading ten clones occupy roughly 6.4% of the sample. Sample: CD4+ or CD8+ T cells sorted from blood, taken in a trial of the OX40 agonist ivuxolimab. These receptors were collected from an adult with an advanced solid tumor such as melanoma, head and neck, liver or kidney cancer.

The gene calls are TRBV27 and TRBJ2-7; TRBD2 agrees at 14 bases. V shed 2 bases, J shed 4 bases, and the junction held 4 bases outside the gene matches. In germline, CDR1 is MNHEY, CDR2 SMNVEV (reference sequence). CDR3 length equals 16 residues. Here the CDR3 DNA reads TGTGCCAGCAGTTTACTCCGGACTAGCGGGAGGTACGAGCAGTACTTC. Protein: CASSLLRTSGRYEQYF.

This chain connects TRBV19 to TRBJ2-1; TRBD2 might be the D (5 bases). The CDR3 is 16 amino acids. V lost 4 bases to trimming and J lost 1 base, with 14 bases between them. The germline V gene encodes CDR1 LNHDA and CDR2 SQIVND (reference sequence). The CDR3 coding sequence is TGTGCCAGTAGTACCCTAGGAGTAGCGTCCTACAATGAGCAGTTCTTC. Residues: CASSTLGVASYNEQFF.

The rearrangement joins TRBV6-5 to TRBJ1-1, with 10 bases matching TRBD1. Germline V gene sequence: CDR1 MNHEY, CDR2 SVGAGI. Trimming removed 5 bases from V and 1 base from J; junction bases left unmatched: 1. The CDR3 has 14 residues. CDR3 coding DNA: TGTGCCAGCAGTCGGACAGGGGGGAACACTGAAGCTTTCTTT. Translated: CASSRTGGNTEAFF.

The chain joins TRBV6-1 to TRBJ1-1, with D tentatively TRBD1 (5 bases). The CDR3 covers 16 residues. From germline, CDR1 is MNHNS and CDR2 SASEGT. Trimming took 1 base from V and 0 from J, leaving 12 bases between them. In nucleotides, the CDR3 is TGTGCCAGCAGTGAAGTTGGTCGGGGCATGAACACTGAAGCTTTCTTT. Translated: CASSEVGRGMNTEAFF.

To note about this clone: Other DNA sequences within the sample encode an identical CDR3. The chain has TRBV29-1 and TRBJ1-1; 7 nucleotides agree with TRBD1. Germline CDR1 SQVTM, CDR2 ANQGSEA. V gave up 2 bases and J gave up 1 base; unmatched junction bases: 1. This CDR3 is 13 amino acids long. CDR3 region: CSVERQGNTEAFF. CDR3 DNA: TGCAGCGTTGAACGACAGGGGAACACTGAAGCTTTCTTT. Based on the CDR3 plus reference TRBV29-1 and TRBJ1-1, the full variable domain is SAVISQKPSRDICQRGTSLTIQCQVDSQVTMMFWYRQQPGQSLTLIATANQGSEATYESGFVIDKFPISRPNLTFSTLTVSNMSPEDSSIYLCSVERQGNTEAFFGQGTRLTVV.

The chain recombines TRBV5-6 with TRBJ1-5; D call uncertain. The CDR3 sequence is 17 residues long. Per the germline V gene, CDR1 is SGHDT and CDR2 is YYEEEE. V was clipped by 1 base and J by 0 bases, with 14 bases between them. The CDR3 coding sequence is TGTGCCAGCAGCTTGTGGCCAGGCCATTTTAGCAATCAGCCCCAGCATTTT. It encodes CASSLWPGHFSNQPQHF. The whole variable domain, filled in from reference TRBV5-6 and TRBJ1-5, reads DAGVTQSPTHLIKTRGQQVTLRCSPKSGHDTVSWYQQALGQGPQFIFQYYEEEERQRGNFPDRFSGHQFPNYSSELNVNALLLGDSALYLCASSLWPGHFSNQPQHFGDGTRLSIL.

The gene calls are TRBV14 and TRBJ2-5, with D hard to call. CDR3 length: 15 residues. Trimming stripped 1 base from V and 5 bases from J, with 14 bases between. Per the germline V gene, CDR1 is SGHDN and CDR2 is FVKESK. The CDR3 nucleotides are TGTGCCAGCAGCCAAGCCTGGCCAGGTTGGGAGACCCAGTACTTC. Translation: CASSQAWPGWETQYF. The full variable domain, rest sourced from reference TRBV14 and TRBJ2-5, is EAGVTQFPSHSVIEKGQTVTLRCDPISGHDNLYWYRRVMGKEIKFLLHFVKESKQDESGMPNNRFLAERTGGTYSTLKVQPAELEDSGVYFCASSQAWPGWETQYFGPGTRLLVL.

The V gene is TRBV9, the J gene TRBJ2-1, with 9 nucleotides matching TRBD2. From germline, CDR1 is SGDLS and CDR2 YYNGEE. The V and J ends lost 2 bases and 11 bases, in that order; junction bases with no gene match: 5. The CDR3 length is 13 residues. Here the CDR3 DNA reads TGTGCCAGCAGCGTGGGACTAGCAGGGCAGCAGTTCTTC. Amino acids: CASSVGLAGQQFF.

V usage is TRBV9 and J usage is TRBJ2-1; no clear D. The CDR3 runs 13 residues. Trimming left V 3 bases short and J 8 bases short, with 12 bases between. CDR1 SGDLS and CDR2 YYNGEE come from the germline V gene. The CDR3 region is CASSGRLAYEQFF. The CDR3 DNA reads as TGTGCCAGCAGCGGACGGTTAGCCTATGAGCAGTTCTTC.

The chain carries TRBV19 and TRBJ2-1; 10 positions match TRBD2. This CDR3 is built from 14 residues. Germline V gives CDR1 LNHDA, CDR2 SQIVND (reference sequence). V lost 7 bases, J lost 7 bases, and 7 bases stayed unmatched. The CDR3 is CASKGETSGNEQFF. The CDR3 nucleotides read TGTGCCAGTAAAGGGGAGACTAGCGGGAATGAGCAGTTCTTC.

CDR3 sequence: CASSLGRGTFF. The CDR3 DNA sequence: TGTGCCAGCAGCTTAGGCAGGGGAACTTTCTTT. The V and J genes are TRBV7-9 and TRBJ1-1; TRBD1 might be the D (6 bases). Germline assignment: CDR1 SEHNR and CDR2 FQNEAQ (reference sequence). V dropped 1 base and J dropped 12 bases, with 9 bases sitting between them. The CDR3 covers 11 residues.

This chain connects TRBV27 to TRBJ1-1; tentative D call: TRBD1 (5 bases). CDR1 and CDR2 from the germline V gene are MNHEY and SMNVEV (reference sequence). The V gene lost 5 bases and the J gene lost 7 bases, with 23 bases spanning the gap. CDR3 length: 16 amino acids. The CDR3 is CASSTQVGVGTGEAFF. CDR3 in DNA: TGTGCCAGCAGTACTCAAGTCGGGGTAGGGACGGGTGAAGCTTTCTTT.

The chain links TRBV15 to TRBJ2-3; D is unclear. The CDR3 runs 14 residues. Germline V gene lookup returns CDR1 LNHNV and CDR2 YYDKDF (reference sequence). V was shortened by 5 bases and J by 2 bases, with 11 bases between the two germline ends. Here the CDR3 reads CATSRMRDTDTQYF. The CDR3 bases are TGTGCCACCAGCCGCATGCGTGACACAGATACGCAGTATTTT.

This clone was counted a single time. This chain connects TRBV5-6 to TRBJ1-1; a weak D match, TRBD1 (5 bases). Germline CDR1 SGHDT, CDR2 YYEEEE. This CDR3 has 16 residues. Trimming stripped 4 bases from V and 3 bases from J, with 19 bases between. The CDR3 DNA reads TGTGCCAGCAGCGGGGCGGGGCGAAATAAGCACACTGAAGCTTTCTTT. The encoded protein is CASSGAGRNKHTEAFF.

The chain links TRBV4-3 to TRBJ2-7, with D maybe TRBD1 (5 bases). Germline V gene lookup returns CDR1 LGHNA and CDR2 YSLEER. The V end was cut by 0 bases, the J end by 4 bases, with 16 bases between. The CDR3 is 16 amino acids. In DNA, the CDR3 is TGCGCCAGCAGCCAAGATAGGGGTGTTTTTCGGTACGAGCAGTACTTC. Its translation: CASSQDRGVFRYEQYF.